The clone carrying this T cell receptor beta chain was found once. This sample is drawn from a study of blood T cell repertoires in COVID-19. Study information: The United States, Italy and Spain provided the acute and convalescent COVID-19 samples.

Here immunoSEQ multiplex PCR was the method, and the copy in TCRdb shows in-frame clones only, minus some. In the table there are around 100,000 clones, over 80% of which are singletons. Per germline, CDR1 SGDLS and CDR2 YYNGEE. This CDR3 has 14 amino acids. V lost 3 bases to trimming and J lost 3 bases; unmatched junction nucleotides: 2. This TCR derives from a woman in her 70s with acute or convalescent COVID-19. The sequencing sample was made of peripheral blood. The J gene is TRBJ1-3, the V gene TRBV9; 8 bases match TRBD1. The CDR3 spells CASSATGDGNTIYF. The DNA of the CDR3 is TGTGCCAGCAGCGCGACAGGGGATGGAAACACCATATATTTT.